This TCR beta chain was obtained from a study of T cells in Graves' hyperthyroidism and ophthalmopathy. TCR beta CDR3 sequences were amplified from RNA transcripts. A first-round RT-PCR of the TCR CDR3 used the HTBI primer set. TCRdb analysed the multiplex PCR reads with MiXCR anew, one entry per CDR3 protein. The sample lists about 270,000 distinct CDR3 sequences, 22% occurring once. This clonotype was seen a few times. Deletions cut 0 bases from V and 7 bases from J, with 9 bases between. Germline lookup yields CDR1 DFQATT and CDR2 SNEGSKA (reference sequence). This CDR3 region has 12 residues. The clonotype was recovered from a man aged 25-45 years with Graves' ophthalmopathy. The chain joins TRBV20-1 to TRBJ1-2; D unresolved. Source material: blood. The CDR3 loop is CSAREGSAGYTF. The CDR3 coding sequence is TGCAGTGCTAGAGAAGGATCAGCTGGCTACACCTTC.